This T cell receptor (beta chain) comes out of a study of vaccination and CD4 T cells after COVID-19. As for the study in general: Post-vaccination specimens were collected at a median of roughly 68 days following dose two (range 14 to 241). Study findings and constraints: Vaccine-specific clones in convalescent patients were spike mono-reactive in 304 of 307 cases. Looking at convalescent patients, a median approximately 83% of reactive clones were present only post-vaccination.

TCRdb re-derived calls from the PCR reads in MiXCR, one entry per CDR3 protein. This repertoire shows under 30,000 distinct CDR3 sequences, approximately 49% found once; its top ten account for about 5.6%. The germline V gene encodes CDR1 DFQATT and CDR2 SNEGSKA (reference sequence). The CDR3 totals 15 residues. With V trimmed by 4 bases and J by 10 bases, 13 bases remained unmatched. Time point: late sampling 161 to 241 days after vaccination in a few convalescent patients. For this clonotype: Its antigen is currently unknown.

V and J are TRBV20-1 and TRBJ2-1, with 10 positions matching TRBD2. Sequencing used CD4+ T cells from blood, obtained about 7 months after SARS-CoV-2 vaccination. The sequence was collected from a human donor who had recovered from COVID-19. This CDR3 reads CSATGSLAGAPEQFF. DNA of the CDR3: TGCAGTGCTACGGGTTCCCTAGCGGGAGCCCCGGAGCAGTTCTTC.